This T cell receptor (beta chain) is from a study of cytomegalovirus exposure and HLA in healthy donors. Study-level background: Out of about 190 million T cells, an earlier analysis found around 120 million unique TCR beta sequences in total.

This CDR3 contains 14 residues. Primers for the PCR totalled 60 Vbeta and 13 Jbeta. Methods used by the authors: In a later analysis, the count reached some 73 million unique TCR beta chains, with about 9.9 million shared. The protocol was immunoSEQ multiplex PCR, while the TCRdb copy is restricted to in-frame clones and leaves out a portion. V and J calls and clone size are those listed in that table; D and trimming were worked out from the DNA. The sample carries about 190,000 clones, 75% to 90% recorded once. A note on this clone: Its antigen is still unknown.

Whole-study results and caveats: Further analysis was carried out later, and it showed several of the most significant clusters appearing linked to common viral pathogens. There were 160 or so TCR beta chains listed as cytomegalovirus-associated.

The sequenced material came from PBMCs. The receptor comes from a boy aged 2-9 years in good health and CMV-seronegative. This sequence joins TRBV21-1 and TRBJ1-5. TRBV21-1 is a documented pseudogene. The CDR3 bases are TGTGCCAGCAGCAAAGCTACTCAAGATCAGCCCCAGCATTTT. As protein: CASSKATQDQPQHF.